This T cell receptor (beta chain) was retrieved from a study of T-cell reconstitution after alpha-beta-depleted transplantation in children. Unique molecular identifiers featured in how the TCRbeta library was prepared. TCRdb independently ran MiXCR on the PCR reads; one entry per CDR3 protein. The table shows about 500,000 distinct CDR3 sequences, with approximately 32% occurring only once. A few counts support this clonotype. Trimming cost V 11 bases and J 1 base, with 13 bases left between them. Germline V gene lookup returns CDR1 MDHEN and CDR2 SYDVKM. The CDR3 covers 13 residues. The V call is TRBV28, the J call TRBJ2-3; D gene uncertain. The source was PBMCs from the stem cell graft donor, collected from the stem cell graft. This clonotype was obtained from a human donor who donated a stem cell graft to a child with aplastic anemia. CDR3 region: CAGRSWRTDTQYF. The DNA for the CDR3 is TGTGCCGGTCGAAGTTGGCGCACAGATACGCAGTATTTT.